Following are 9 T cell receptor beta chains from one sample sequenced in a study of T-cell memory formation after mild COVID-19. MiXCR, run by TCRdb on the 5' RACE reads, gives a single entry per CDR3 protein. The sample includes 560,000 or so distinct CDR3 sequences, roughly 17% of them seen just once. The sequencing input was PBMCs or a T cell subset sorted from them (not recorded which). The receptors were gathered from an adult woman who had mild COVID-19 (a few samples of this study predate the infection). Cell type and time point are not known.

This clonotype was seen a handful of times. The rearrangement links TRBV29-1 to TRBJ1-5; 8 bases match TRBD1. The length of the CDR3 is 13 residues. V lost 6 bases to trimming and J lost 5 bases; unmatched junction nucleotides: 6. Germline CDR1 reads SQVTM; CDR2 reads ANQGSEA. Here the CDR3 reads CSVAAGGDQPQHF. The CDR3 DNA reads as TGCAGCGTCGCTGCAGGGGGCGATCAGCCCCAGCATTTT.

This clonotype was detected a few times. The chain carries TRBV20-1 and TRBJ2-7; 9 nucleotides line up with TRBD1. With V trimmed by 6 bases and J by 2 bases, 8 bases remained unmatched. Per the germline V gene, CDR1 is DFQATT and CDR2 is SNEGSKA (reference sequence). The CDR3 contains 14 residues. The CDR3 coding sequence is TGCAGTGCAATCCGGGACAGGGCCCCCTACGAGCAGTACTTC. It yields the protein CSAIRDRAPYEQYF.

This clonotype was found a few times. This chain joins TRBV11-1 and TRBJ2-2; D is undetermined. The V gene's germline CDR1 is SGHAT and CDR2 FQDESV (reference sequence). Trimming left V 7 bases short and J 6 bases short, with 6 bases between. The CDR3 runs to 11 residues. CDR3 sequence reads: CASILSGELFF. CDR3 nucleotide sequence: TGTGCCAGCATACTGTCCGGGGAGCTGTTTTTT.

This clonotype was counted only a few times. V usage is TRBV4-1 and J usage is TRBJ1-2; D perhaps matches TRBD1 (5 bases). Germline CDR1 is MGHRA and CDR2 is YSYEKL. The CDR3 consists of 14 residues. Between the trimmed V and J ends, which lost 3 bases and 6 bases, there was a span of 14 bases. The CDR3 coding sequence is TGCGCCAGCAGCCACCTCACGAAGGGGCATGGCTACACCTTC. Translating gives CASSHLTKGHGYTF.

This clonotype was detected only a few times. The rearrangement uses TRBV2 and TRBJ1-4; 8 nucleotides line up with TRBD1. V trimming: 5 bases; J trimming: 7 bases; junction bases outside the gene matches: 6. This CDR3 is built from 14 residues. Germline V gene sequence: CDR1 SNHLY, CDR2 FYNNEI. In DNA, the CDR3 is TGTGCCAGCAGTCTACAGGGGGGAATTGAAAAACTGTTTTTT. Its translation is CASSLQGGIEKLFF.

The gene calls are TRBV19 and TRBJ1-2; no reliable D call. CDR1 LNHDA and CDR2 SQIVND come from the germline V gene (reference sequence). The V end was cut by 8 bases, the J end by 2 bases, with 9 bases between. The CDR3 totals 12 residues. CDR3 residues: CASLAGNYGYTF. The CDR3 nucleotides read TGTGCCAGTTTAGCGGGAAACTATGGCTACACCTTC.

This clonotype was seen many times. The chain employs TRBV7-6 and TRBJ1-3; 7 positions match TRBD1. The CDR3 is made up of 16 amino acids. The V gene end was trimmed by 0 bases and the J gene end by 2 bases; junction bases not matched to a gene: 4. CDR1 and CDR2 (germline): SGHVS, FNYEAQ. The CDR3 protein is CASSLAPGGTGNTIYF. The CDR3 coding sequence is TGTGCCAGCAGCTTAGCCCCAGGGGGAACTGGAAACACCATATATTTT. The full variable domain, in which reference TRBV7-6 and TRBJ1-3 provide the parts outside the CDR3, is GAGVSQSPRYKVTKRGQDVALRCDPISGHVSLYWYRQALGQGPEFLTYFNYEAQQDKSGLPNDRFSAERPEGSISTLTIQRTEQRDSAMYRCASSLAPGGTGNTIYFGEGSWLTVV.

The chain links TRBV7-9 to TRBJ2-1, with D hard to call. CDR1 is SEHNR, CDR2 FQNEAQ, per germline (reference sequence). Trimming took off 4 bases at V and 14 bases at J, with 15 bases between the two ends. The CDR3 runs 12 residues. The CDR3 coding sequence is TGTGCCAGCAGCTCCGGCGTGAAGGAAAAGTTCTTC. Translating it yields CASSSGVKEKFF.

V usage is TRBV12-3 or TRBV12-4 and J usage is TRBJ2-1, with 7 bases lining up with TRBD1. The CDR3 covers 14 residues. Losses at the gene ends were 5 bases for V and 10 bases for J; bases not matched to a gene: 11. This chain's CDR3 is CASSPRRQGVEQFF. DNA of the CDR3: TGTGCCAGCAGTCCCCGGAGGCAGGGGGTAGAGCAGTTCTTC.